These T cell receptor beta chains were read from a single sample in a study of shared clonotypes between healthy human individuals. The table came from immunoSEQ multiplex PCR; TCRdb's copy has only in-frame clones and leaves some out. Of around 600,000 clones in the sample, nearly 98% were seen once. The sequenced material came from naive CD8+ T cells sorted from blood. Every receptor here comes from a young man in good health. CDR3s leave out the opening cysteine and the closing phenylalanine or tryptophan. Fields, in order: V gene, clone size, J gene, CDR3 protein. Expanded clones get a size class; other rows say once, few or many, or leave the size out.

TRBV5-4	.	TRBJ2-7	ASSLKKQGAIPYEQY
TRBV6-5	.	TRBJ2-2	ASSYSLPGELF
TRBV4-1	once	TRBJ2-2	ASSQVPGTANTGELF
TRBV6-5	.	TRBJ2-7	ASSPTSGRSYEQY
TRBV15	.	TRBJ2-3	ATSRVAGVSDTQY
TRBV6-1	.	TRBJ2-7	ASSARWGGVEQY
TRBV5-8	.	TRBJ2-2	ASSLGTGGFTGELF
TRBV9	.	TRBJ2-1	ASSVEGLEYNEQF
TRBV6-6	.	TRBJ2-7	ASESKVLSYEQY
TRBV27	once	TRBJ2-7	ASSFYGGAEYEQY
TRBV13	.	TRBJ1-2	ASSLLRGVYGYT
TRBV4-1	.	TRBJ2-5	ASSQIGVETQY
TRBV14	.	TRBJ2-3	ASSQSLEGIFDTQY
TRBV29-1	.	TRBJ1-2	SVEWEDSYGYT
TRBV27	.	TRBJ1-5	ASSFSQGGNQPQH
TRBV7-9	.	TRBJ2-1	ASSFERRNEQF
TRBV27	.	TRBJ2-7	ASSLSWQGGFYEQY
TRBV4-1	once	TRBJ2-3	ASSPSQGLGTDTQY
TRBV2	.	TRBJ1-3	ASSDATSGNTIY
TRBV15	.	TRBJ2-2	ATLRVNTGELF
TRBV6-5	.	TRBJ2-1	ASSYIGYNEQF
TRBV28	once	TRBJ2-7	ASSNDPGHISYEQY
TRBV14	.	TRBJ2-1	ASSQGYNEQF
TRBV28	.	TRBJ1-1	ASSPGGNTEAF
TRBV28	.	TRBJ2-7	ASSRDRDTYEQY
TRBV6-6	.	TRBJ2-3	ASSLGLGTDTQY
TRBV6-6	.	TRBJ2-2	ASQMSPGELF
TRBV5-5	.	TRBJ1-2	ASSLRVTDYGYT